Here is one TCR beta chain with its context. Its antigen is currently unknown. Central memory, naive, regulatory and stem cell-like memory CD4+ cells were sorted by CD45RO/CCR7/CD25/CD127/CD95/CD27. These data come from a study of beta chain features in type 1 diabetes. Expressed TCRB transcripts were sequenced, since all the RNA that had been isolated was reverse transcribed. Naive, central memory and regulatory T cell samples produced a mean of roughly 3.5 million reads. Using immunoSEQ multiplex PCR, the repertoire was profiled, and TCRdb retains in-frame clones only, with some absent. This sample has 300,000 or so clones, with roughly 8.8% found just once. The germline CDR1 and CDR2 sequences are SGHTA and FQGNSA. V was clipped by 5 bases and J by 2 bases, with 10 bases between them. This CDR3 region has 15 residues. General study results and limits: Across all four CD4+ subsets, people with type 1 diabetes showed modestly shorter TCRB CDR3s.

The receptor's source is a man aged 25 to 45 with type 1 diabetes. Sequencing used central memory CD4+ T cells from blood. The chain is built from TRBV7-2 and TRBJ1-6; the D is unclear. The CDR3 protein is CASSPGVTYNSPLHF. DNA for the CDR3: TGTGCCAGCAGCCCGGGTGTGACCTATAATTCACCCCTCCACTTT.